This T cell receptor beta chain stems from a study of liver allograft versus peripheral blood T cells. Study overall: Transplanted-liver T cell receptor repertoires were compared with recipients' peripheral blood repertoires.

General observations from the study: Peripheral blood T cell receptor repertoires reportedly differed from those found within liver allografts.

TCRdb redid the calling of the reads with MiXCR, one entry per CDR3 protein. The data contain more than 3,000 distinct CDR3 sequences, around 15% of them singletons. With respect to this clonotype: The antigen remains undetermined.

The TCR sequence derives from a human patient who had a liver transplant. Some T cells may be transferred from the graft donor.

The CDR3 loop is CASSLQTGGFSPLHF. The CDR3 region has the DNA TGCGCCAGCAGCTTACAAACAGGGGGCTTCTCACCCCTCCACTTT. This sequence joins TRBV4-1 and TRBJ1-6, with 9 bases fitting TRBD1. The CDR3 totals 15 residues. V dropped 5 bases and J dropped 10; count of bases not matched to a gene: 9. Germline CDR1 and CDR2: MGHRA and YSYEKL.